The 20 T cell receptor beta chains given below trace back to one sample, sequenced in a study of blood T cell repertoires in COVID-19. The repertoire was sequenced with immunoSEQ multiplex PCR; TCRdb's copy has only in-frame clones and lacks some. Of about 69,000 clones listed, 85% to 90% are singletons. The sequenced sample was peripheral blood. The origin of the receptors is a woman between 50 and 59 years old with active COVID-19.

V is TRBV2 and J is TRBJ2-3; 7 nucleotides align to TRBD2. Germline V lookup: CDR1 SNHLY, CDR2 FYNNEI. The junction had 6 bases not matched to a gene; V was cut back by 4 bases and J by 2 bases. The CDR3 spans 15 residues. CDR3 loop: CASSGLAPDTDTQYF. The CDR3 region has the DNA TGTGCCAGCAGTGGACTAGCCCCAGACACAGATACGCAGTATTTT.

V is TRBV6-1 and J is TRBJ1-1; D is possibly TRBD1 (5 bases). V lost 3 bases, J lost 4 bases, and 9 bases lay in between. This CDR3 comprises 13 residues. Germline V gene data show CDR1 as MNHNS and CDR2 as SASEGT. The CDR3 region has the DNA TGTGCCAGCAGTGAGGGGGGAGGCACTGAAGCTTTCTTT. Its translation: CASSEGGGTEAFF.

The V gene is TRBV3-1 (or the pseudogene TRBV3-2), the J gene TRBJ2-5, with a weak D call TRBD1 (5 bases). V shed 0 bases and J shed 7 bases, with 12 bases lying between them. Germline V CDR1 and CDR2: LGHDT, YNNKEL (reference sequence). The CDR3 has 14 amino acids. CDR3 in DNA: TGTGCCAGCAGCCAAGATCGAAGTACAGGGACCCAGTACTTC. This encodes CASSQDRSTGTQYF.

The V and J genes are TRBV5-1 and TRBJ2-7, with a tentative D call TRBD1 (7 bases). The CDR3 covers 15 residues. The V gene lost 4 bases and the J gene lost 2 bases, with 16 bases spanning the gap. Germline V gene data show CDR1 as SGHRS and CDR2 as YFSETQ. CDR3 sequence reads: CASSAGQLSPYEQYF. The CDR3 coding sequence is TGCGCCAGCAGCGCGGGACAGCTATCCCCCTACGAGCAGTACTTC.

This rearrangement joins TRBV11-2 to TRBJ1-4; D uncertain. This CDR3 has 14 amino acids. CDR1 and CDR2 from the germline V gene are SGHAT and FQNNGV. V lost 7 bases to trimming and J lost 5 bases, with 14 bases between them. The CDR3 DNA sequence: TGTGCCAGCATCCCAGAGGGCAAGAATGAAAAACTGTTTTTT. Protein product: CASIPEGKNEKLFF.

This rearrangement joins TRBV2 to TRBJ1-4; D unclear. The CDR3 spans 14 residues. Germline V gene data show CDR1 as SNHLY and CDR2 as FYNNEI. The germline V and J ends were trimmed by 8 bases and 0 bases, with 10 bases remaining between them. CDR3 region: CASGILATNEKLFF. The CDR3 region has the DNA TGTGCCAGCGGCATTCTGGCAACTAATGAAAAACTGTTTTTT.

CDR3 coding DNA: TGTGCCAGCAGTTCACCCCCTACAGAAGCTAACTATGGCTACACCTTC. Protein sequence: CASSSPPTEANYGYTF. The chain combines TRBV28 with TRBJ1-2; D remains ambiguous. The length of the CDR3 is 16 residues. Trimming took 4 bases from V and 0 from J, leaving 15 bases between them. Germline CDR1 MDHEN, CDR2 SYDVKM.

The chain joins TRBV12-3 or TRBV12-4 to TRBJ2-1; D remains unclear. V shed 3 bases and J shed 3 bases, with 6 bases lying between them. The CDR3 consists of 13 residues. Here the CDR3 DNA reads TGTGCCAGCAGTTTCGGCGGCTACAATGAGCAGTTCTTC. Translating it yields CASSFGGYNEQFF.

The chain uses TRBV9 and TRBJ1-1, with 8 positions matching TRBD1. This CDR3 contains 14 residues. Trimming took 5 bases from V and 4 from J; bases not matched to a gene: 7. The germline V gene encodes CDR1 SGDLS and CDR2 YYNGEE. The CDR3 reads CASRQLDRVTEAFF. In nucleotides, the CDR3 is TGTGCCAGCAGACAACTGGACAGGGTCACTGAAGCTTTCTTT.

The V and J genes are TRBV19 and TRBJ2-5; 7 nucleotides agree with TRBD1. J gave up 1 base and V 7 bases, and 3 bases lay outside the gene matches. The CDR3 covers 13 residues. Germline CDR1 reads LNHDA; CDR2 reads SQIVND (reference sequence). The CDR3 DNA is TGTGCCAGTAAGGGGGCTAGCCAAGAGACCCAGTACTTC. Amino acids: CASKGASQETQYF.

This chain joins TRBV15 and TRBJ1-2; 10 nucleotides agree with TRBD1. Germline V gene data show CDR1 as LNHNV and CDR2 as YYDKDF (reference sequence). Trimming took 2 bases from V and 4 from J; bases not matched to a gene: 1. The CDR3 totals 14 residues. The DNA for the CDR3 is TGTGCCACCAGCAGAAGGGACAGGGGCTATGGCTACACCTTC. Amino acids: CATSRRDRGYGYTF.

This rearrangement joins TRBV12-3 or TRBV12-4 to TRBJ2-1; D perhaps matches TRBD2 (5 bases). V dropped 3 bases and J dropped 7 bases, with 10 bases sitting between them. The CDR3 length is 13 residues. The DNA for the CDR3 is TGTGCCAGCAGTTTTAAGACTATAAATGAGCAGTTCTTC. The encoded protein is CASSFKTINEQFF.

CDR3 DNA: TGTGCCAGCAGCCCCGGGACTAGCGGGAGAATGAAAGAGACCCAGTACTTC. This gives the protein CASSPGTSGRMKETQYF. This chain connects TRBV5-4 to TRBJ2-5, with TRBD2 identical over 14 bases. The V segment lost 4 bases and the J segment 3 bases; nucleotides outside the gene matches: 8. The CDR3 consists of 17 residues. Per the germline V gene, CDR1 is SGHNT and CDR2 is YYREEE (reference sequence).

The chain couples TRBV5-6 to TRBJ1-6; D uncertain. The CDR3 runs 15 residues. The germline CDR1 and CDR2 sequences are SGHDT and YYEEEE. Trimming removed 3 bases at V and 8 bases at J, with 15 bases between. The CDR3 DNA follows: TGTGCCAGCAGCTCCCCCTGGAGGGTTGATTCACCCCTCCACTTT. Translating gives CASSSPWRVDSPLHF.

The chain combines TRBV4-1 with TRBJ2-7, with D maybe TRBD1 (5 bases). The CDR3 spans 14 residues. Germline V gene lookup returns CDR1 MGHRA and CDR2 YSYEKL. The V gene lost 0 bases and the J gene lost 9 bases, with 15 bases spanning the gap. The CDR3 protein is CASSQDRARNGQYF. The CDR3 nucleotides read TGCGCCAGCAGCCAAGACAGGGCCCGGAATGGGCAGTACTTC.

This chain links TRBV13 with TRBJ1-5; no definite D call. Germline CDR1 PRHDT, CDR2 FYEKMQ (reference sequence). Trimming left V 2 bases short and J 4 bases short, with 6 bases between. This CDR3 has 13 residues. The CDR3: CASSLSGNQPQHF. The CDR3 DNA follows: TGTGCCAGCAGCTTAAGCGGAAATCAGCCCCAGCATTTT.

This chain links TRBV19 with TRBJ2-7, with D possibly TRBD2 on 7 matching bases. This CDR3 is built from 16 residues. Germline V gene lookup returns CDR1 LNHDA and CDR2 SQIVND (reference sequence). With 5 bases removed from V and 0 bases from J, the gap between germline ends came to 17 bases. The CDR3 DNA reads as TGTGCCAGTAGTGCGGGACACTCTAGCGGCTCCTACGAGCAGTACTTC. Translating it yields CASSAGHSSGSYEQYF.

The genes are TRBV10-1 and TRBJ2-7; no clear D gene. Germline V gives CDR1 WNHNN, CDR2 SYGVQD (reference sequence). CDR3 length: 13 amino acids. V shed 4 bases and J shed 0 bases, with 7 bases lying between them. CDR3 bases: TGCGCCAGCAGTGGCGGCACCTCCTACGAGCAGTACTTC. It is translated as CASSGGTSYEQYF.

J is TRBJ2-1 and V is TRBV3-1 (or the pseudogene TRBV3-2); 12 positions agree with TRBD2. The trim removed 4 bases at V and 7 bases at J, leaving 11 bases unmatched. The CDR3 runs to 17 residues. Germline values: CDR1 LGHDT, CDR2 YNNKEL (reference sequence). This CDR3 is CASSLLTSGSVGNEQFF. As DNA, the CDR3 is TGTGCCAGCAGCCTATTGACTAGCGGGAGCGTAGGGAATGAGCAGTTCTTC.

The genes are TRBV7-3 and TRBJ2-1; 13 bases match TRBD2. Per germline, CDR1 SGHTA and CDR2 FQGTGA. The CDR3 runs 15 residues. The ends lost 5 bases at V and 6 bases at J; junction bases unmatched: 4. The CDR3 nucleotides are TGTGCCAGCAGCATGGGGACTAGCGGGGCCAATGAGCAGTTCTTC. Protein product: CASSMGTSGANEQFF.